These 10 T cell receptor beta chains came from one sample sequenced in a study of graft-versus-host responses after intestinal transplantation. The repertoire was sequenced with immunoSEQ multiplex PCR; TCRdb's copy has only in-frame clones and lacks some. The table includes about 150,000 clones, 80% to 95% detected once. Their antigens remain unidentified. The sequencing used unstimulated CD4+ T cells sorted from spleen or lymph node cells, collected before intestinal transplant. The receptor set was obtained from a human donor who received an intestinal transplant.

The V gene is TRBV28, the J gene TRBJ2-7, with TRBD2 matching over 9 bases. Germline V CDR1 and CDR2: MDHEN, SYDVKM. J was trimmed by 2 bases and V by 3 bases; bases with no gene match: 5. This CDR3 is 15 amino acids long. The CDR3 bases are TGTGCCAGCAGTTTGGCTAGCGGGACGACCTACGAGCAGTACTTC. Protein sequence: CASSLASGTTYEQYF.

The chain is built from TRBV5-1 and TRBJ2-1; maybe TRBD2 (7 bases). From germline, CDR1 is SGHRS and CDR2 YFSETQ. The CDR3 is 16 residues long. Trimming left V 1 base short and J 5 bases short, with 16 bases between. Here the CDR3 DNA reads TGCGCCAGCAGCTTGCCCAGGGAGGGGGGCAACAATGAGCAGTTCTTC. It specifies CASSLPREGGNNEQFF.

CDR3 DNA: TGTGCCAGCAGTCGGATAGGAGCTAACTATGGCTACACCTTC. Translating it yields CASSRIGANYGYTF. The V and J genes are TRBV2 and TRBJ1-2; D remains ambiguous. CDR1 and CDR2 from the germline V gene are SNHLY and FYNNEI. Trimming removed 5 bases at V and 0 bases at J, with 10 bases between. This CDR3 spans 14 amino acids.

CDR3 region: CAISETVQGAGNQPQHF. The CDR3, as DNA: TGTGCCATCAGTGAGACTGTTCAGGGGGCGGGCAATCAGCCCCAGCATTTT. The gene calls are TRBV10-3 and TRBJ1-5; 8 bases are a match to TRBD1. Trimming removed 2 bases from V and 2 bases from J; junction bases left unmatched: 8. The CDR3 length is 17 residues. Germline loops: CDR1 ENHRY, CDR2 SYGVKD.

V and J are TRBV5-1 and TRBJ2-7; 10 nucleotides align to TRBD1. V dropped 0 bases and J dropped 7; count of bases not matched to a gene: 7. This CDR3 is 15 amino acids long. Germline V gene lookup returns CDR1 SGHRS and CDR2 YFSETQ. CDR3 loop: CASSLVGQGKGEQYF. The CDR3 DNA reads as TGCGCCAGCAGCTTGGTGGGACAGGGGAAAGGGGAGCAGTACTTC.

The CDR3 loop is CASSERRTGAYNEQFF. CDR3 DNA: TGTGCCAGCAGTGAAAGAAGGACAGGGGCCTACAATGAGCAGTTCTTC. V usage is TRBV6-1 and J usage is TRBJ2-1, with TRBD1 matching over 9 bases. The germline gives CDR1 MNHNS, CDR2 SASEGT. The CDR3 is 16 amino acids. V dropped 2 bases and J dropped 2; count of bases not matched to a gene: 4.

Comments on this clone: The sample contains more than one DNA sequence encoding this CDR3. The chain has TRBV6-5 and TRBJ2-5; D ambiguous. Germline V lookup: CDR1 MNHEY, CDR2 SVGAGI. This CDR3 is built from 13 residues. V shed 0 bases and J shed 5 bases, with 7 bases lying between them. In nucleotides, the CDR3 is TGTGCCAGCAGTTACTCAGAAAGGGAGACCCAGTACTTC. Its protein is CASSYSERETQYF.

The CDR3 bases are TGTGCCAGCAGCTTACCGGGACTAGCGGTGTACAATGAGCAGTTCTTC. Encoded protein: CASSLPGLAVYNEQFF. The gene calls are TRBV11-1 and TRBJ2-1; 11 bases agree with TRBD2. The CDR3 has 16 amino acids. V trimming: 2 bases; J trimming: 4 bases; junction bases outside the gene matches: 4. Germline V lookup: CDR1 SGHAT, CDR2 FQDESV (reference sequence).

The chain employs TRBV9 and TRBJ2-7; TRBD1 agrees at 9 bases. Germline V CDR1 and CDR2: SGDLS, YYNGEE. J was trimmed by 9 bases and V by 3 bases; bases with no gene match: 7. CDR3 length: 13 amino acids. In DNA form, the CDR3 reads TGTGCCAGCAGCGGACAGGGACAGGGCGGGCAGTACTTC. It translates to CASSGQGQGGQYF.

The chain is built from TRBV6-6 and TRBJ1-3, with D possibly matching TRBD1 (5 bases). Trimming pared 6 bases from V and 0 bases from J, leaving 15 bases between. The germline V gene has CDR1 MNHNY and CDR2 SVGAGI (reference sequence). The CDR3 extends over 16 amino acids. The CDR3 region is CASRDPGRISGNTIYF. DNA of the CDR3: TGTGCCAGCAGAGACCCGGGACGGATCTCTGGAAACACCATATATTTT.